Sequencing of this T cell receptor beta chain was carried out in a study of read filtering for tumor transcriptome and immune sequencing (dated by TCRdb to the early 2020s). For the study in its entirety: The cohort was composed of 16 to 20 male and 14 female patients, with a mean age of approximately 70 years and an age range of roughly 40 to 90. TCR-region mapped reads per sample ranged from about 4.05 to 11 million with IR-seq versus only about 75 to 1,400 with RNA-seq. As a main aim, a read-filtering strategy for immune repertoire data was addressed, with the specific question being whether clonotypes supported by a single read should be removed. By revised international staging, 8 or 9 patients were R-ISS I, over 15 were R-ISS II and about seven were R-ISS III. After DNase treatment, whole-transcriptome libraries were prepared using the TruSeq RNA Access Library Prep Kit. Using the same bone marrow samples, the study ran both targeted immune repertoire sequencing and bulk whole-transcriptome sequencing and then compared the TCR repertoires from each method.

Paper-wide results and their limitations: Compared with RNA-seq, IR-seq captured clonotypes at much greater depth and more reliably, and a smaller IR-seq throughput was enough to identify most of the shared clonotypes. The sorted CD138-negative fraction was a mixed bone marrow immune population, not purified T cells. Removing single-read clonotypes increased the correlation between IR-seq and RNA-seq shared clonotype proportions. Single-read clonotypes made up around 82% of clonotypes but only roughly 3.6% of total reads in IR-seq, compared with around 71% of clonotypes and 44.6% of reads in RNA-seq.

From cysteine to phenylalanine, the CDR3 is 11 amino acids long. The kept DNA is CDR3 alone, 33 bases in frame from the first base. CDR1 and CDR2 are drawn from the germline V gene: SGHDT, YYEEEE. The trim is 0 bases for V and 10 bases for J, with a gap of 7 bases between the germline ends. Every patient had bone marrow sampled at the time of active disease. Ficoll-Hypaque density gradient centrifugation was used to isolate bone marrow mononuclear cells. Myeloma plasma cells were removed and CD138-negative cells were collected by negative selection after labeling with CD138 magnetic microbeads on a MACS separator. The purity of the isolated cells was checked by flow cytometry with CD138 antibodies on an Attune NxT. TRIzol reagent was used to extract total RNA, which was then quantified with a NanoDrop spectrophotometer. For each patient, the CD138-negative bone marrow sample underwent paired RNA-seq and IR-seq.

This clonotype has a count of ten or more. It lacks a known antigen. The input lacks base qualities; no much larger clone sits a single base away. TCR libraries were constructed from approximately 0.4 ug RNA using the Immunoverse kit, and molecular barcoded adaptors covering alpha/delta and beta/gamma chains were employed. The same RNA used for transcriptome sequencing was used for TCR library preparation. TCR libraries were sequenced on an Illumina HiSeq 4000 with 2 x 150 cycles. In the paper's pipeline: With MiXCR, TCR reads were aligned to human V, D, J and C references and assembled into CDR3 clonotypes, with quality filtering and error correction included. Clonotype counts and gene usage diversity were analyzed with the tcR package in R. Raw mapping reads were checked after the RNA-seq reads had been mapped by STAR aligner version 2.5.3a onto the human GRCh37 genome. To test the effect of sequencing depth on detected clonotypes, IR-seq fastq files were randomly downsampled using Seqtk 1.3. TCRdb trimmed the raw reads at Q25, called clones with MiXCR and kept productive beta chains. CDR3 protein sequences are deduplicated, and each keeps its most common genes and DNA. TCRdb, not the authors, supplied the V and J calls. Recorded for this sample are 130,000 or so distinct CDR3 sequences; roughly 13% of them occurred a single time. The ten largest clonotypes hold 8.4% of the sample.

This chain is built from TRBV5-6 and TRBJ1-1, with the D gene too uncertain to name. Sequences were obtained from a population of CD138-negative cells sorted from bone marrow. The cell subset or site tag for this specimen amounts to: bone marrow mononuclear cells depleted of CD138+ plasma/myeloma cells by negative magnetic selection. This TCR was recovered from a donor over 35 with multiple myeloma. The DNA reads TGTGCCAGCAGCTTGGGGCCGGCAGCTTTCTTT. This gives the protein CASSLGPAAFF.